This TCR beta chain was sequenced for a study of cytomegalovirus exposure and HLA in healthy donors. The study, taken as a whole, reports: Only CMV serostatus was available as immune exposure information.

The junction had 6 bases not matched to a gene; V was cut back by 7 bases and J by 6 bases. Looked up from germline, CDR1 is SGHRS and CDR2 is YFSETQ. The CDR3 loop spans 13 amino acids. The PCR contained 60 Vbeta and 13 Jbeta primers. TCRdb's copy holds only in-frame clones and misses some; the assay was immunoSEQ multiplex PCR. This table has about 91,000 clones, 64% appearing once. This clone came up a few times. As yet, its antigen is unknown. This TCR was recovered from a human donor in good health. The rearrangement uses TRBV5-1 and TRBJ2-3; TRBD1 aligns across 9 bases. The specimen sequenced was PBMCs. The chain's CDR3 is CASAGQGTDTQYF. DNA for the CDR3: TGCGCCAGCGCAGGACAGGGGACGGATACGCAGTATTTT.